The 3 T cell receptor beta chains given below trace back to one sample, sequenced in a study of lymphopenia after photon versus proton radiotherapy (dated by TCRdb to between 2018 and 2021). The library was obtained by the immunoSEQ multiplex PCR assay. TCRdb holds this immuneACCESS table with in-frame rearrangements only. Some clones are missing; in checked studies, unresolved V genes explain under half, and the rest has no known cause. Here the sample has 35,000 to 45,000 clones; approximately 80% occur a single time. The ten largest account for 20% to 25% of the sample. The sequencing used peripheral blood, collected from a patient treated with proton-based radiotherapy. Receptors originate from a woman in her 70s with pancreatic cancer.

The V call is TRBV7-6, the J call TRBJ2-3; 14 bases agree with TRBD2. The V gene's germline CDR1 is SGHVS and CDR2 FNYEAQ. Trimming removed 0 bases from V and 9 bases from J; junction bases left unmatched: 2. The CDR3 is 15 amino acids. The CDR3, as DNA: TGTGCCAGCAGCTTAGCCGGGACTAGCGGGAGAACGCAGTATTTT. Protein: CASSLAGTSGRTQYF.

This chain joins TRBV29-1 and TRBJ2-2; 8 bases are a match to TRBD1. CDR3 size: 12 residues. Germline CDR1 and CDR2: SQVTM and ANQGSEA. CDR3: CTFSGGAGELFF. The CDR3 DNA sequence: TGCACCTTCTCAGGGGGCGCCGGGGAGCTGTTTTTT.

The CDR3 bases are TGTGCCATCAGTGGGGACAGCTACCAAGAGACCCAGTACTTC. This codes for CAISGDSYQETQYF. This chain joins TRBV10-3 and TRBJ2-5; 7 positions match TRBD1. The CDR3 is made up of 14 amino acids. With 4 bases clipped from V and 0 bases from J, the junction kept 2 bases outside the gene matches. Germline V gives CDR1 ENHRY, CDR2 SYGVKD.